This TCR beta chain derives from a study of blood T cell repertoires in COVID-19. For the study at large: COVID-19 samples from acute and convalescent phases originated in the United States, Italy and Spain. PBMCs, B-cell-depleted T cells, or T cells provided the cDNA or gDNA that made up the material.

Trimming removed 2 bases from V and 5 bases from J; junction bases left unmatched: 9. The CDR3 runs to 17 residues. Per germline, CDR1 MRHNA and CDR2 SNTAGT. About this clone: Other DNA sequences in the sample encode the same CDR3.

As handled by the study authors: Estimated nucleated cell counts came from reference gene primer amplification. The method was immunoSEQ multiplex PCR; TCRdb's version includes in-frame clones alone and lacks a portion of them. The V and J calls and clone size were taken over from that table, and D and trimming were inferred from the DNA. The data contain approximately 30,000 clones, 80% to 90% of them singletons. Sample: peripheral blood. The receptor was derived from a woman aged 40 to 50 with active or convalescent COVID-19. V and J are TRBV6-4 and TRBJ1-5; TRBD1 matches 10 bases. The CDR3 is CASSDTMDRGIDQPQHF. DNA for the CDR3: TGTGCCAGCAGTGACACTATGGACAGGGGGATTGATCAGCCCCAGCATTTT.